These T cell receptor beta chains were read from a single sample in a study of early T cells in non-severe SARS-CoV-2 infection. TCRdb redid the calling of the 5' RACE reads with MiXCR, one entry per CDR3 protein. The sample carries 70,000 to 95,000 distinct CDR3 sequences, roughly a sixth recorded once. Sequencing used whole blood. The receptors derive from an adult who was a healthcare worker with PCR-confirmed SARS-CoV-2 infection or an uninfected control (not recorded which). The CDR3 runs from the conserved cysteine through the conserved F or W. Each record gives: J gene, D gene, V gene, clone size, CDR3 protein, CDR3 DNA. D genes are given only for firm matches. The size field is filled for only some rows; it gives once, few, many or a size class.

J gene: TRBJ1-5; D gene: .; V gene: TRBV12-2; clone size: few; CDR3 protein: CASRLQTKTGEGNQPQHF; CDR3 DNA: TGTGCAAGTCGCTTACAAACCAAGACAGGGGAGGGCAATCAGCCCCAGCATTTT
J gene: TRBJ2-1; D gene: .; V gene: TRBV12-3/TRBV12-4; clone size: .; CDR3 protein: CASSLGRGNEQFF; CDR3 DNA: TGTGCCAGCAGCCTCGGTCGGGGGAATGAGCAGTTCTTC
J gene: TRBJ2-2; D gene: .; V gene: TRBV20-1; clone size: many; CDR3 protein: CSASRGTGELFF; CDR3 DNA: TGCAGTGCTAGTCGAGGCACCGGGGAGCTGTTTTTT
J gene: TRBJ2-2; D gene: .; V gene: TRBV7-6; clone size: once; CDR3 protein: CASSVIPRGADTGELFF; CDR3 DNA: TGTGCCAGCAGCGTCATACCCCGGGGGGCCGACACCGGGGAGCTGTTTTTT
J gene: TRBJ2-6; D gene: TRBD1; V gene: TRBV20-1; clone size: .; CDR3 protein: CSARAGDRPSSGANVLTF; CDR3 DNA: TGCAGTGCTAGAGCGGGGGACAGGCCCTCCTCTGGGGCCAACGTCCTGACTTTC
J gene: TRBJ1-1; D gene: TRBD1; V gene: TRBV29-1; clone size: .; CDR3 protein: CSTTTGAFTEAFF; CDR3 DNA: TGCAGCACCACGACAGGGGCGTTCACTGAAGCTTTCTTT
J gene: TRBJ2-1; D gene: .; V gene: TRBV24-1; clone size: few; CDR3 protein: CATSDLGYNEQFF; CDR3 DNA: TGTGCCACCAGTGATTTGGGTTACAATGAGCAGTTCTTC
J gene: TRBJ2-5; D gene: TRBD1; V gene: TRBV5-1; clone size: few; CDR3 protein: CASSPGQGADGYF; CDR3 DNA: TGCGCCAGCAGTCCGGGACAGGGGGCCGACGGCTACTTC
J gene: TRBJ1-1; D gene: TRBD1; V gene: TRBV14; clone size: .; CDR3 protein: CASSQGWGRGDTEAFF; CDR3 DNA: TGTGCCAGCAGCCAAGGATGGGGCAGGGGGGACACTGAAGCTTTCTTT
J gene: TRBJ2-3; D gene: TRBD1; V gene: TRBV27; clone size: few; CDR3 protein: CASSTRDSSTDTQYF; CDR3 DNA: TGTGCCAGCAGTACTCGGGACAGTAGCACAGATACGCAGTATTTT
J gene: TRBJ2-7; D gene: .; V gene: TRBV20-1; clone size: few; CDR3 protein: CSARERDRYEQYF; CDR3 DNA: TGCAGTGCTAGAGAACGGGACCGCTACGAGCAGTACTTC
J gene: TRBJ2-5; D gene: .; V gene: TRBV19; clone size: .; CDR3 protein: CATSGIMPGETQYF; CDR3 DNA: TGTGCCACCTCAGGGATTATGCCAGGAGAGACCCAGTACTTC
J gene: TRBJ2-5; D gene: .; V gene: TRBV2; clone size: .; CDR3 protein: CASTKGQQETQYF; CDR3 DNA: TGTGCCAGCACAAAGGGGCAACAAGAGACCCAGTACTTC
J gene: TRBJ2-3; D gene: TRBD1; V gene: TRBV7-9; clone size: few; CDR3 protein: CASGDRGVTDTQYF; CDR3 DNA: TGTGCCAGCGGGGACAGGGGAGTCACAGATACGCAGTATTTT
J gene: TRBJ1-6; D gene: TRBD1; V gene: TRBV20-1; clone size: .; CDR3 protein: CSASAGRQGGSPLHF; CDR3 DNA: TGCAGTGCTAGCGCCGGGAGACAGGGCGGTTCACCCCTCCACTTT
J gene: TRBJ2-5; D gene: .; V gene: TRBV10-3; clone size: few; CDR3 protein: CAIRSEKETQYF; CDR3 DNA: TGTGCCATCAGGAGCGAGAAGGAGACCCAGTACTTC
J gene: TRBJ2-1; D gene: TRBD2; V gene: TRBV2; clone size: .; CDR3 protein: CASSDSWTSGRVVNEQFF; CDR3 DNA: TGTGCCAGCAGTGATTCCTGGACTAGCGGGAGGGTAGTCAATGAGCAGTTCTTC
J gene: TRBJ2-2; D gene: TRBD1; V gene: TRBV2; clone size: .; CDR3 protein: CASRDRVLTGELFF; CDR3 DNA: TGTGCCAGCAGGGACAGGGTATTGACCGGGGAGCTGTTTTTT
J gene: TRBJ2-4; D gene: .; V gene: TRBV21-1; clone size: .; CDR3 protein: CASSATSGNKNIQYF; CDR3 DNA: TGTGCCAGCAGCGCGACTAGCGGGAATAAAAACATTCAGTACTTC
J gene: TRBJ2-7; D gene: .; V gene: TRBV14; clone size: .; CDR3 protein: CASSQEWVGEQYF; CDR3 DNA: TGTGCCAGCAGCCAAGAGTGGGTAGGAGAGCAGTACTTC
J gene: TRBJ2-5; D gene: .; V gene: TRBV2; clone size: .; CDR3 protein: CASSRLIETQYF; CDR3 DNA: TGTGCCAGCAGTCGACTTATTGAGACCCAGTACTTC
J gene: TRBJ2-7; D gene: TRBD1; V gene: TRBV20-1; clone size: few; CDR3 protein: CSAEQGAREQYF; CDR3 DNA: TGCAGTGCGGAACAGGGGGCCAGGGAGCAGTACTTC
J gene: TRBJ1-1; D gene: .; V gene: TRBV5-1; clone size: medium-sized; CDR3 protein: CASSPGAVGLNTEAFF; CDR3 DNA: TGCGCCAGCAGCCCTGGTGCGGTGGGACTGAACACTGAAGCTTTCTTT
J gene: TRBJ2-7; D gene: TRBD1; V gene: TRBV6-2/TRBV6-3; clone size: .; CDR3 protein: CASSSPRDSYEQYF; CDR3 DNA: TGTGCCAGCAGCTCACCTCGGGACAGTTACGAGCAGTACTTC